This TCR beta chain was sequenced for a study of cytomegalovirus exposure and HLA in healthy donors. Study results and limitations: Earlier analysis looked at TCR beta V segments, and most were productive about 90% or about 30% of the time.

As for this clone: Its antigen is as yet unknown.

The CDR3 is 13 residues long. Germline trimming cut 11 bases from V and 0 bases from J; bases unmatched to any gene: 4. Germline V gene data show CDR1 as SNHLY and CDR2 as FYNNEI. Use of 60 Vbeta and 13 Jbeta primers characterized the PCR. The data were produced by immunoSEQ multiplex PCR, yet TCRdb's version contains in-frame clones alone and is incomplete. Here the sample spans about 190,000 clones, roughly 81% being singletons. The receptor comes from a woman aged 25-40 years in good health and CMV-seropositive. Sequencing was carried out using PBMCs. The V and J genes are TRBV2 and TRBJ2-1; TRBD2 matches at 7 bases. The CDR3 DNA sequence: TGTGCCTCCCGGGGGGACTCCTACAATGAGCAGTTCTTC. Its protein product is CASRGDSYNEQFF.